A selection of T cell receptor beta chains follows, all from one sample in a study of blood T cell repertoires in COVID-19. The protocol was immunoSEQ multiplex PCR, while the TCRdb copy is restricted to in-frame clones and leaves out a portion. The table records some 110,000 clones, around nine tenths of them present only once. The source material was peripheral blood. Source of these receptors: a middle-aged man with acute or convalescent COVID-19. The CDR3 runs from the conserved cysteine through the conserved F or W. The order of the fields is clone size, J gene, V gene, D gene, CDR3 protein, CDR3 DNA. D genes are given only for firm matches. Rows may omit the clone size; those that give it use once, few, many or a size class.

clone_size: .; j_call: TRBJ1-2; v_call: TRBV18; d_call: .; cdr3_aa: CASSPTVQGSSSYGYTF; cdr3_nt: TGTGCCAGCTCACCAACGGTGCAGGGTAGTTCGAGCTATGGCTACACCTTC
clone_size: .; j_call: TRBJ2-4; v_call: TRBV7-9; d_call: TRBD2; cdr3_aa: CASSPPGGGHLNIQYF; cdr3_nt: TGTGCCAGCAGCCCCCCCGGCGGGGGTCATTTGAACATTCAGTACTTC
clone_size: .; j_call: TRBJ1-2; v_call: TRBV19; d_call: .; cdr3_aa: CASSIVQDDGYTF; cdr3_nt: TGTGCCAGTAGTATAGTGCAGGATGACGGCTACACCTTC
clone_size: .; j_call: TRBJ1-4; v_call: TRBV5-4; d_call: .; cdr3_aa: CASSAPGRVGVNEKLFF; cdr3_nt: TGTGCCAGCAGCGCGCCCGGAAGGGTAGGGGTTAATGAAAAACTGTTTTTT
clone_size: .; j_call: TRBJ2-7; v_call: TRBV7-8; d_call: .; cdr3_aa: CASSHDGGEQYF; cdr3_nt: TGTGCCAGCTCCCACGACGGGGGCGAGCAGTACTTC
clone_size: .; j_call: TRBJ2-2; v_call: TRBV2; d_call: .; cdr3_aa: CASSARENTGELFF; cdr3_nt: TGTGCCAGCAGTGCCAGGGAGAACACCGGGGAGCTGTTTTTT
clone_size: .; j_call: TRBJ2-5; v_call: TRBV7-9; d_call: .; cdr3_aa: CAWQYIGAQGTQYF; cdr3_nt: TGTGCCTGGCAATACATTGGGGCTCAAGGGACCCAGTACTTC
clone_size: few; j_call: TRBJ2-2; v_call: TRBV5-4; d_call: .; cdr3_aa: CASSLQNTGELFF; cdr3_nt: TGTGCCAGCAGCTTGCAGAACACCGGGGAGCTGTTTTTT
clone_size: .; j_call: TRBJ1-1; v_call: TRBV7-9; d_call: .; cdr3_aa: CASSLAGGESEAFF; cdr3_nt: TGTGCCAGCAGCTTAGCAGGGGGGGAATCCGAAGCTTTCTTT
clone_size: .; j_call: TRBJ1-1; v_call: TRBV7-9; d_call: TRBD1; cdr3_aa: CASRHRGPNTEAFF; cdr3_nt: TGTGCCAGCAGACACAGGGGCCCCAACACTGAAGCTTTCTTT
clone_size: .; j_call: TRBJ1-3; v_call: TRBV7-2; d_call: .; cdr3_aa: CASSLGGGGNSGNTIYF; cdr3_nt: TGTGCCAGCAGCTTAGGCGGGGGGGGAAACTCTGGAAACACCATATATTTT
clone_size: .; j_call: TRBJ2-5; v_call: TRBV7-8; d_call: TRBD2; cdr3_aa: CASSLEGGRRETQYF; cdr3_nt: TGTGCCAGCAGCTTAGAGGGCGGGAGGCGAGAGACCCAGTACTTC
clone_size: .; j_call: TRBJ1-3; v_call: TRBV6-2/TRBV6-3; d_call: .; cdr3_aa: CASSSSARGTGNTIYF; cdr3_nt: TGTGCCAGCAGTTCGTCCGCTCGAGGGACTGGAAACACCATATATTTT
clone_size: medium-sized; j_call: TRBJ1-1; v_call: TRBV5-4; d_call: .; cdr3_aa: CASSFSSGNTEAFF; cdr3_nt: TGTGCCAGCAGCTTTTCTTCAGGGAACACTGAAGCTTTCTTT
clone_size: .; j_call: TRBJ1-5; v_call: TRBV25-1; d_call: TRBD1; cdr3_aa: CASSPTGASNQPQHF; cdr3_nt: TGTGCCAGCAGCCCGACAGGGGCGAGCAATCAGCCCCAGCATTTT
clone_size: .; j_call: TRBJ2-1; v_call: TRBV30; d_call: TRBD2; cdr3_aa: CAWSVQAGPMNEQFF; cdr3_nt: TGTGCCTGGAGTGTACAAGCGGGACCTATGAATGAGCAGTTCTTC
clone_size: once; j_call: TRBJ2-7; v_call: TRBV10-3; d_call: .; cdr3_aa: CAAAASSYEQYF; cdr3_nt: TGTGCCGCCGCGGCGAGCTCCTACGAGCAGTACTTC
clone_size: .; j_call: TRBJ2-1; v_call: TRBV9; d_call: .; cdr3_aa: CASSPHGGSGGNEQFF; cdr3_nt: TGTGCCAGCAGCCCCCACGGGGGTAGCGGAGGGAATGAGCAGTTCTTC
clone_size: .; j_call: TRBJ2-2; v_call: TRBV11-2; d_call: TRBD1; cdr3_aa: CASSLQGDTGELFF; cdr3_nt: TGTGCCAGCAGCTTACAGGGGGATACCGGGGAGCTGTTTTTT
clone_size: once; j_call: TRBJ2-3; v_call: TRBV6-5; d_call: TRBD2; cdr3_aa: CASRTGLAGTDTQYF; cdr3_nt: TGTGCCAGCAGAACGGGACTAGCGGGGACAGATACGCAGTATTTT
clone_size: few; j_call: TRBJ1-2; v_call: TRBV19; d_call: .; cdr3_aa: CASSTETVTYGYTF; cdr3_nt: TGTGCCAGTAGTACGGAGACGGTTACCTATGGCTACACCTTC
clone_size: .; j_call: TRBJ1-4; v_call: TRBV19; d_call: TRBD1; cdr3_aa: CASSIGTGQTNEKLFF; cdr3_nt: TGTGCCAGTAGCATCGGGACAGGGCAGACTAATGAAAAACTGTTTTTT
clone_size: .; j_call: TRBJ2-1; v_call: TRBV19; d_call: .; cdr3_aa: CATSQGTNEQFF; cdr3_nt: TGTGCCACCTCGCAGGGTACAAATGAGCAGTTCTTC
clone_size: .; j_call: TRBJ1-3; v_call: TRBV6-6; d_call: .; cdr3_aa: CASSTPTGAGNTIYF; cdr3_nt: TGTGCCAGCAGTACCCCGACAGGTGCTGGAAACACCATATATTTT
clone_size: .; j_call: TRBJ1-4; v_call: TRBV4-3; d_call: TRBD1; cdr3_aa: CASSQQTGKEKLFF; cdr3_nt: TGCGCCAGCAGCCAACAGACAGGGAAGGAAAAACTGTTTTTT
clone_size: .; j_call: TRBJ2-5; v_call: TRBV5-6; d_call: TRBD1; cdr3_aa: CASSPGDRGIETQYF; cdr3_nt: TGTGCCAGCAGCCCGGGGGACAGGGGAATAGAGACCCAGTACTTC
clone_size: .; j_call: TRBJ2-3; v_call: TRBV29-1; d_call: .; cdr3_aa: CSVDDSRHPDTQYF; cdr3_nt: TGCAGCGTTGATGACTCTAGGCACCCAGATACGCAGTATTTT
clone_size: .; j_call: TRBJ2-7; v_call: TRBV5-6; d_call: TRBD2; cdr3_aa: CASSFSLAASEQYF; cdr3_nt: TGTGCCAGCAGCTTTTCACTAGCGGCCTCCGAGCAGTACTTC
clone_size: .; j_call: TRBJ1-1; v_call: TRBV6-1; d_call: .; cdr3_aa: CASSDWGVIDTEAFF; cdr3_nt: TGTGCCAGCAGTGATTGGGGGGTTATCGACACTGAAGCTTTCTTT
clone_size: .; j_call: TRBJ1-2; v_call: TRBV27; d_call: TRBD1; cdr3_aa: CASSFRGNYGYTF; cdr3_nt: TGTGCCAGCAGCTTCAGGGGGAACTATGGCTACACCTTC
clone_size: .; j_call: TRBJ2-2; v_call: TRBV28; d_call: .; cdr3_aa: CASSPTGPGAFAGELFF; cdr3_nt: TGTGCCAGCAGTCCAACCGGGCCAGGGGCATTCGCCGGGGAGCTGTTTTTT
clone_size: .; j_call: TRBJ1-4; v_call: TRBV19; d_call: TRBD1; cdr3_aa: CASSLDRSATNEKLFF; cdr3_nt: TGTGCCAGTAGTTTGGACAGGAGTGCAACTAATGAAAAACTGTTTTTT
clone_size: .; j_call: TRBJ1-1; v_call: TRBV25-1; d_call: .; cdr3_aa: CASSDSRVGTMNTEAFF; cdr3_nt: TGTGCCAGCAGTGACTCTCGGGTAGGGACTATGAACACTGAAGCTTTCTTT
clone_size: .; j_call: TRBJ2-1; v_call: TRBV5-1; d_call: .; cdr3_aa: CASSLVTRNNEQFF; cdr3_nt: TGCGCCAGCAGCCTGGTTACTAGAAACAATGAGCAGTTCTTC
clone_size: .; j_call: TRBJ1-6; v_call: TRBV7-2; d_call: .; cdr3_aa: CASSLHRGSGAYNSPLHF; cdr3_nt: TGTGCCAGCAGCTTACACCGGGGGTCGGGGGCCTATAATTCACCCCTCCACTTT
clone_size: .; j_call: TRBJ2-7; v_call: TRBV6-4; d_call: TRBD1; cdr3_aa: CASSDSLWTGAFWNEQYF; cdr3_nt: TGTGCCAGCAGTGACTCCCTCTGGACAGGGGCGTTCTGGAACGAGCAGTACTTC
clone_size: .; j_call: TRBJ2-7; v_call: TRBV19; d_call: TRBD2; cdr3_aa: CASPGFKAGGGYEQYF; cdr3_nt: TGTGCCAGTCCCGGTTTTAAAGCGGGAGGAGGCTACGAGCAGTACTTC
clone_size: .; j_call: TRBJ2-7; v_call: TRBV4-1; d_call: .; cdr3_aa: CASSQGRGSSYEQYF; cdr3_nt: TGCGCCAGCAGCCAAGGTAGGGGGAGCTCCTACGAGCAGTACTTC
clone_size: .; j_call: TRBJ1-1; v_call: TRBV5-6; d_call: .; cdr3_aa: CASSLFGGIMNTEAFF; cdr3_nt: TGTGCCAGCAGCTTGTTCGGGGGAATCATGAACACTGAAGCTTTCTTT
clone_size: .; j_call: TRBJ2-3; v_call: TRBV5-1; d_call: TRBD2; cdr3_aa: CASSIVAGIADTQYF; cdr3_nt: TGCGCCAGCAGCATCGTAGCGGGAATTGCAGATACGCAGTATTTT
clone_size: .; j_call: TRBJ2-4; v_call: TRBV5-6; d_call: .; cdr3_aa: CASSSQGIQYF; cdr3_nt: TGTGCCAGCAGCTCCCAGGGCATTCAGTACTTC
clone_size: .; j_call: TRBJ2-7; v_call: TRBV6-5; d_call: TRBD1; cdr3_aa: CASSLGQVYEQYF; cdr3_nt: TGTGCCAGCAGTTTGGGACAGGTCTACGAGCAGTACTTC
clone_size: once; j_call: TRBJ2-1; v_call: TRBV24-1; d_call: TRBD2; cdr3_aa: CATSDFPRLAVHYNEQFF; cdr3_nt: TGTGCCACCAGTGATTTCCCGCGACTAGCCGTTCATTACAATGAGCAGTTCTTC
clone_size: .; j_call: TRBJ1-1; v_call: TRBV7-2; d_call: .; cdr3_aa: CASSLGAERDAFF; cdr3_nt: TGTGCCAGCAGCTTAGGAGCGGAGAGGGATGCTTTCTTT
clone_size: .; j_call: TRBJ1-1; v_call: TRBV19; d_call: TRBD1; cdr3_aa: CASSIGDRGTEAFF; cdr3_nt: TGTGCCAGTAGTATAGGGGACAGGGGGACTGAAGCTTTCTTT
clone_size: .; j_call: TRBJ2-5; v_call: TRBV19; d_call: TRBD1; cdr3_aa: CASQITGTGEQTQYF; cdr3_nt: TGTGCCAGCCAGATAACCGGGACAGGGGAACAGACCCAGTACTTC
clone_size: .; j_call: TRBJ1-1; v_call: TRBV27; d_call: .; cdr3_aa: CASRQELGAEAFF; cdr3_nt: TGTGCCAGCCGACAGGAGCTGGGAGCTGAAGCTTTCTTT
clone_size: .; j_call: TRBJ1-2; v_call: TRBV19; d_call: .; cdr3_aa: CASSIAGVYTF; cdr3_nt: TGTGCCAGTAGTATAGCAGGGGTCTACACCTTC
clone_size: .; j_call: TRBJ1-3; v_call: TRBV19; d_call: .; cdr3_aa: CASSIKGRLSSGNTIYF; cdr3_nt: TGTGCCAGTAGTATAAAGGGGCGGTTGAGCTCTGGAAACACCATATATTTT
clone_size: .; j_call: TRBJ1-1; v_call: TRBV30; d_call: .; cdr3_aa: CAWSNRQLTNTEAFF; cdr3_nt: TGTGCCTGGAGTAACCGACAGCTGACAAACACTGAAGCTTTCTTT
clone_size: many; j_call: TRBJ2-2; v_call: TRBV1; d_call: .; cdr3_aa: CTSSQDWQVNTGELFF; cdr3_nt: TGCACCAGCAGCCAAGATTGGCAGGTTAACACCGGGGAGCTGTTTTTT
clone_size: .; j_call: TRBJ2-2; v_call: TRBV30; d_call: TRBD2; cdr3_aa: CAWNLNIRTSGARWTGELFF; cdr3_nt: TGTGCCTGGAACCTCAATATTAGGACTAGCGGTGCTCGATGGACCGGGGAGCTGTTTTTT
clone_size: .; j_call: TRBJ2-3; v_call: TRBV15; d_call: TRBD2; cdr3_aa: CATSRESTSTKANTQYF; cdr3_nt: TGTGCCACCAGCAGAGAATCGACTAGCACCAAGGCTAATACGCAGTATTTT
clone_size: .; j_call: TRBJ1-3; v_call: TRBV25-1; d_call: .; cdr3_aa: CASSESRTIYF; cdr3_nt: TGTGCCAGCAGTGAAAGCCGCACCATATATTTT
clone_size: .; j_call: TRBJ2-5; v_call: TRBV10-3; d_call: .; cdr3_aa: CAISSVGTQYF; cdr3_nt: TGTGCCATCAGTTCGGTTGGGACCCAGTACTTC
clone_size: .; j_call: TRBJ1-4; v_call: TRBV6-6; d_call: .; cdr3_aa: CASSYGQVANEKLFF; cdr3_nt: TGTGCCAGCAGTTACGGGCAGGTTGCTAATGAAAAACTGTTTTTT
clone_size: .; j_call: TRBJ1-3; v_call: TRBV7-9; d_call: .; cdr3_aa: CASSFGQHSGNTIYF; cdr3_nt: TGTGCCAGCAGCTTCGGACAGCACTCTGGAAACACCATATATTTT
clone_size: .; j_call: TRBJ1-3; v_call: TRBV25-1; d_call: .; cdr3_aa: CASSEYTTVYGNTIYF; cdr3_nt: TGTGCCAGCAGTGAATACACGACAGTCTACGGAAACACCATATATTTT
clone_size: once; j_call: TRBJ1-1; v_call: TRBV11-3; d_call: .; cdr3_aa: CASSVASYTEAFF; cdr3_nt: TGTGCCAGCAGCGTAGCGAGTTACACTGAAGCTTTCTTT
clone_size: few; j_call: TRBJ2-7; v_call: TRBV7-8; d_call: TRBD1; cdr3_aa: CASRPQGASSYEQYF; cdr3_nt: TGTGCCAGCAGGCCACAGGGGGCGTCGTCCTACGAGCAGTACTTC